This entry concerns a single TCR beta chain. Its antigen remains unidentified. This CDR3 contains 11 residues. The ends were cut back, 5 bases at V and 7 bases at J, with 8 bases in the middle. Per germline, CDR1 MNHEY and CDR2 SVGAGI. This sample stems from a study of graft-versus-host responses after intestinal transplantation. Overall study: Every recipient had anti-thymocyte globulin induction and around 3 years of tacrolimus plus steroids. General observations from the study: Across patients carrying graft-donor T cell macrochimerism, allografts held high graft-versus-host to host-versus-graft clonal ratios. Detected in recipient marrow were GvH clones, some of which were first observed in ileum or blood. Association was observed between peak circulating GvH clone levels and early post-transplant HvG declines.

Repertoires were generated with immunoSEQ multiplex PCR, while TCRdb's copy carries only in-frame clones and drops some. The sample lists about 29,000 clones, about 85% occurring once. Material: PBMCs, obtained around 62 weeks after intestinal transplantation. This chain joins TRBV6-5 and TRBJ1-2; the D gene is possibly TRBD1 (5 bases). The clonotype was recovered from a human patient who received an intestinal transplant, so some T cells may come from the graft donor. The DNA of the CDR3 is TGTGCCAGCAGTGACACAGGTGGCTACACCTTC. It codes for CASSDTGGYTF.